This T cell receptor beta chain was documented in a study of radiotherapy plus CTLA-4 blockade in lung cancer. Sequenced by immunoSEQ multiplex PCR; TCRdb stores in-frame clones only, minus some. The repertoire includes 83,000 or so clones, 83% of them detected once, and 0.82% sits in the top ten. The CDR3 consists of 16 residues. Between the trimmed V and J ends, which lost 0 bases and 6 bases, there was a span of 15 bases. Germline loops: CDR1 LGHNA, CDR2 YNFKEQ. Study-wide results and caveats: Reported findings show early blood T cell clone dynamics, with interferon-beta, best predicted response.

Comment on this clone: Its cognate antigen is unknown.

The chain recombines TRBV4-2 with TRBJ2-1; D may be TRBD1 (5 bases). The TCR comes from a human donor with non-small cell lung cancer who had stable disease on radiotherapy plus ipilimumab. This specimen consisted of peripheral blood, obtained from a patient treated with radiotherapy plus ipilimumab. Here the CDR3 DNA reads TGTGCCAGCAGCCAAGAAAAGGGTTTCAGGGCCAATGAGCAGTTCTTC. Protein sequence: CASSQEKGFRANEQFF.